This TCR beta chain was sequenced in a study of cytomegalovirus exposure and HLA in healthy donors. Healthy bone marrow donors made up the cohort. With 60 Vbeta and 13 Jbeta primers, the PCR was carried out. Generated by immunoSEQ multiplex PCR, the TCRdb table keeps only in-frame clones and is missing some. The table includes about 160,000 clones, 80% detected once. The germline gives CDR1 MDHEN, CDR2 SYDVKM. Trimming left V 3 bases short and J 7 bases short, with 10 bases between. CDR3 length equals 14 residues. Sequencing used PBMCs. This chain links TRBV28 with TRBJ1-6; D is ambiguous. This clonotype originated in a man between 18 and 29 years old in good health and CMV-seropositive. CDR3 residues: CASSFAYLNSPLHF. The CDR3 coding sequence is TGTGCCAGCAGTTTCGCTTACCTAAATTCACCCCTCCACTTT.